What follows are 24 T cell receptor beta chains derived from one specimen sequenced in a study of T-cell memory formation after mild COVID-19. TCRdb re-called the 5' RACE reads through MiXCR, storing one row per CDR3 protein. In the table there are 400,000 or so distinct CDR3 sequences, 15% to 25% of which are singletons. The sequencing sample was made of PBMCs or a T cell subset sorted from them (not recorded which). The receptor set was obtained from an adult woman who had mild COVID-19 (a few samples of this study predate the infection). Cell type and time point are not known.

This clonotype has only a few counts. The rearrangement links TRBV2 to TRBJ2-1, with 14 bases identical to TRBD2. Germline CDR1 SNHLY, CDR2 FYNNEI. CDR3 length equals 19 residues. The V and J ends lost 7 bases and 9 bases, in that order; junction bases with no gene match: 20. CDR3 bases: TGTGCCAGCACCTCGGGGCGGGGACTAGCGGGAGTCGGGTATTTTGAGCAGTTCTTC. Translation: CASTSGRGLAGVGYFEQFF. Full variable domain (remainder filled in from reference TRBV2 and TRBJ2-1): EPEVTQTPSHQVTQMGQEVILRCVPISNHLYFYWYRQILGQKVEFLVSFYNNEISEKSEIFDDQFSVERPDGSNFTLKIRSTKLEDSAMYFCASTSGRGLAGVGYFEQFFGPGTRLTVL.

The rearrangement links TRBV7-9 to TRBJ2-1, with D perhaps matching TRBD1 or TRBD2 (5 bases each). The germline CDR1 and CDR2 sequences are SEHNR and FQNEAQ (reference sequence). This CDR3 has 11 residues. With 8 bases removed from V and 8 bases from J, the gap between germline ends came to 10 bases. The chain's CDR3 is CASEMGDEQFF. As DNA, the CDR3 is TGTGCCAGCGAAATGGGGGATGAGCAGTTCTTC.

This clonotype was counted at least ten times. V and J are TRBV2 and TRBJ2-1; 13 bases agree with TRBD2. This CDR3 has 16 amino acids. Germline CDR1 reads SNHLY; CDR2 reads FYNNEI. The J segment lost 7 bases and the V segment lost 7 bases, leaving 10 bases of the junction unmatched. Here the CDR3 reads CASTDPGLAGRNEQFF. The CDR3 DNA reads TGTGCCAGCACCGACCCGGGACTAGCGGGGAGGAATGAGCAGTTCTTC. The full variable domain, rest sourced from reference TRBV2 and TRBJ2-1, is EPEVTQTPSHQVTQMGQEVILRCVPISNHLYFYWYRQILGQKVEFLVSFYNNEISEKSEIFDDQFSVERPDGSNFTLKIRSTKLEDSAMYFCASTDPGLAGRNEQFFGPGTRLTVL.

J is TRBJ1-1 and V is TRBV29-1; D may be TRBD1 (5 bases). Trimming removed 6 bases at V and 4 bases at J, with 12 bases between. The germline V gene encodes CDR1 SQVTM and CDR2 ANQGSEA. The CDR3 spans 12 residues. The CDR3 DNA reads TGCAGCGTCCGCGACAGTTCCACTGAAGCTTTCTTT. Protein: CSVRDSSTEAFF.

This clonotype was recorded a few times. The chain couples TRBV20-1 to TRBJ2-7; TRBD2 aligns across 11 bases. The CDR3 loop spans 14 amino acids. J lost 1 base, V lost 3 bases, and 2 bases had no gene match. The germline gives CDR1 DFQATT, CDR2 SNEGSKA (reference sequence). CDR3 in amino acids: CSASPSGRSYEQYF. CDR3 sequence (DNA): TGCAGTGCTAGTCCTAGCGGGAGGTCCTACGAGCAGTACTTC.

CDR3 in amino acids: CASSLGGGLVNEQFF. The CDR3 DNA reads TGTGCCAGCAGCTTAGGAGGGGGGCTGGTCAATGAGCAGTTCTTC. The rearrangement links TRBV7-9 to TRBJ2-1; D could derive from TRBD1 or TRBD2 (6 bases each). The CDR3 length is 15 residues. Trimming stripped 1 base from V and 6 bases from J, with 13 bases between. The V gene's germline CDR1 is SEHNR and CDR2 FQNEAQ (reference sequence).

This clonotype has at least ten counts. CDR3 amino acids: CASSKGGDYNEQFF. The CDR3 nucleotides are TGTGCCAGTAGTAAAGGGGGTGACTACAATGAGCAGTTCTTC. V and J are TRBV19 and TRBJ2-1, with a tentative D call TRBD1 (6 bases). The CDR3 length is 14 residues. V was trimmed by 4 bases and J by 3 bases, leaving 10 bases between them. Germline loops: CDR1 LNHDA, CDR2 SQIVND (reference sequence).

This clonotype was detected a few times. V gene TRBV6-2 or TRBV6-3 combines with J gene TRBJ1-1, with a weak D call TRBD1 (6 bases). Germline CDR1 MNHEY, CDR2 SVGEGT. The CDR3 spans 14 residues. The V end was cut by 7 bases, the J end by 5 bases, with 17 bases between. The CDR3 DNA reads TGTGCCAGCAACCGTGGACAGCCGGGGACTGAAGCTTTCTTT. This translates into CASNRGQPGTEAFF.

The rearrangement joins TRBV6-1 to TRBJ2-7; 8 positions match TRBD2. V dropped 8 bases and J dropped 4; count of bases not matched to a gene: 7. CDR1 is MNHNS and CDR2 is SASEGT in the germline V gene. The CDR3 loop spans 13 amino acids. The CDR3 region is CASVSSGGYEQYF. The CDR3 DNA is TGTGCCAGCGTTTCATCGGGGGGGTACGAGCAGTACTTC.

The chain recombines TRBV4-1 with TRBJ1-2; tentatively, D is TRBD1 (5 bases). This CDR3 is 15 amino acids long. Looked up from germline, CDR1 is MGHRA and CDR2 is YSYEKL. V dropped 0 bases and J dropped 5 bases, with 13 bases sitting between them. The chain's CDR3 is CASSQDAQGHYGYTF. The CDR3 nucleotides are TGCGCCAGCAGCCAAGATGCGCAGGGCCATTATGGCTACACCTTC.

The rearrangement links TRBV12-3 or TRBV12-4 to TRBJ2-2, with TRBD1 matching over 7 bases. There are 15 residues in the CDR3. Losses at the gene ends were 7 bases for V and 3 bases for J; bases not matched to a gene: 8. The CDR3: CASTRGTVDTGELFF. The CDR3 DNA is TGTGCCAGCACCCGAGGGACAGTGGACACCGGGGAGCTGTTTTTT.

This clonotype has more than one count but fewer than ten. The chain uses TRBV4-2 and TRBJ2-7, with a weak D call TRBD1 (5 bases). Germline-derived CDR1 and CDR2 are LGHNA and YNFKEQ. The CDR3 totals 16 residues. Trimming left V 0 bases short and J 3 bases short, with 15 bases between. CDR3 DNA: TGTGCCAGCAGCCAAGATTCTTGGCAGGGCGGCTACGAGCAGTACTTC. Amino acids: CASSQDSWQGGYEQYF.

This clonotype appeared a few times. The chain couples TRBV20-1 to TRBJ1-1; possible D gene TRBD1, 6 bases. Germline V gene lookup returns CDR1 DFQATT and CDR2 SNEGSKA (reference sequence). Trimming stripped 6 bases from V and 4 bases from J, with 18 bases between. The length of the CDR3 is 14 residues. CDR3 bases: TGCAGTGCAAGGGGGGTACAGGGAAGCACTGAAGCTTTCTTT. This encodes CSARGVQGSTEAFF.

This clonotype was picked up a small number of times. The chain employs TRBV20-1 and TRBJ2-1; 8 bases match TRBD2. This CDR3 contains 15 residues. Germline V lookup: CDR1 DFQATT, CDR2 SNEGSKA (reference sequence). The J segment lost 1 base and the V segment lost 5 bases, leaving 7 bases of the junction unmatched. Here the CDR3 reads CSAGPRGRSYNEQFF. The CDR3 nucleotides read TGCAGTGCTGGCCCCCGCGGGAGGTCCTACAATGAGCAGTTCTTC.

This sequence joins TRBV10-3 and TRBJ2-7; 10 positions agree with TRBD2. Germline lookup yields CDR1 ENHRY and CDR2 SYGVKD. The junction had 5 bases not matched to a gene; V was cut back by 7 bases and J by 5 bases. The CDR3 is 13 amino acids. CDR3 sequence reads: CAIMSGGGHEQYF. The CDR3 coding sequence is TGTGCCATCATGAGCGGGGGGGGCCACGAGCAGTACTTC.

This clonotype has a handful of counts. CDR3 protein: CASSLVWASDLYQETQYF. The CDR3 DNA sequence: TGTGCCAGCAGCTTGGTGTGGGCTAGCGATCTGTACCAAGAGACCCAGTACTTC. The J gene is TRBJ2-5, the V gene TRBV7-8; D is possibly TRBD2 (6 bases). Germline loops: CDR1 SGHVS, CDR2 FQNEAQ. This CDR3 has 18 residues. Trimming stripped 3 bases from V and 0 bases from J, with 20 bases between. The variable domain in full, with the rest retrieved from reference TRBV7-8 and TRBJ2-5, is GAGVSQSPRYKVAKRGQDVALRCDPISGHVSLFWYQQALGQGPEFLTYFQNEAQLDKSGLPSDRFFAERPEGSVSTLKIQRTQQEDSAVYLCASSLVWASDLYQETQYFGPGTRLLVL.

This clonotype was picked up many times. The chain is built from TRBV20-1 and TRBJ2-1, with no clear D. Per germline, CDR1 DFQATT and CDR2 SNEGSKA (reference sequence). V was pared by 5 bases and J by 11 bases, with 13 bases between. This CDR3 has 11 residues. The CDR3 sequence: CSAADPSQQFF. For the CDR3, the DNA is TGCAGTGCTGCAGACCCCAGTCAGCAGTTCTTC.

This clonotype was counted only a few times. This chain connects TRBV10-3 to TRBJ2-7, with 8 bases identical to TRBD2. This CDR3 has 13 amino acids. The junction had 7 bases not matched to a gene; V was cut back by 8 bases and J by 4 bases. The germline CDR1 and CDR2 sequences are ENHRY and SYGVKD. This chain's CDR3 is CAIGGTSNYEQYF. CDR3 in DNA: TGTGCCATCGGGGGGACTAGTAATTACGAGCAGTACTTC.

This clonotype was counted only a few times. The genes are TRBV12-3 or TRBV12-4 and TRBJ2-1; D possibly corresponds to TRBD1 (5 bases). The CDR3 has 12 amino acids. Between the trimmed V and J ends, which lost 7 bases and 5 bases, there was a span of 9 bases. CDR3 protein: CASTPGNNEQFF. The CDR3 DNA follows: TGTGCCAGCACGCCAGGGAACAATGAGCAGTTCTTC.

V and J are TRBV5-5 and TRBJ1-6, with D possibly matching TRBD1 (6 bases). The V gene lost 1 base and the J gene lost 9 bases, with 14 bases spanning the gap. The CDR3 covers 15 residues. The germline V gene encodes CDR1 SGHKS and CDR2 YYEKEE (reference sequence). CDR3 in DNA: TGTGCCAGCAGCTTGAACTGGGGGCAGGTTTCACCCCTCCACTTT. Encoded protein: CASSLNWGQVSPLHF.

This chain links TRBV7-9 with TRBJ2-7; D not certain. Per germline, CDR1 SEHNR and CDR2 FQNEAQ (reference sequence). Trimming took 2 bases from V and 2 from J, leaving 7 bases between them. The CDR3 is 13 amino acids. CDR3 in amino acids: CASSLQVPYEQYF. The CDR3 nucleotides are TGTGCCAGCAGCTTACAGGTTCCCTACGAGCAGTACTTC.

This sequence joins TRBV7-7 and TRBJ2-2; D ambiguous. Germline V gives CDR1 SSHAT, CDR2 FNYEAQ (reference sequence). This CDR3 region has 14 residues. V shed 0 bases and J shed 4 bases, with 6 bases lying between them. The CDR3 sequence: CASSLAFLTGELFF. The CDR3, as DNA: TGTGCCAGCAGCTTAGCGTTCCTCACCGGGGAGCTGTTTTTT.

There are a few counts of this clonotype. Germline is not matched at one junction end, which may reflect a read error. The chain links TRBV5-1 to TRBJ2-7, with 8 bases that match TRBD1. CDR3 length: 14 residues. Per the germline V gene, CDR1 is SGHRS and CDR2 is YFSETQ. The CDR3 coding sequence is TGCGCCAGCAGTTTGGACAGGGAAGTGAACGAGCAGTACTTC. Translating it yields CASSLDREVNEQYF.

The chain couples TRBV5-1 to TRBJ1-4, with 9 bases aligning to TRBD1. Germline CDR1 SGHRS, CDR2 YFSETQ. The V and J ends lost 2 bases and 7 bases, in that order; junction bases with no gene match: 6. This CDR3 contains 15 residues. The CDR3 nucleotides are TGCGCCAGCAGCTTCCAGGGACAGGGAGGTGAAAAACTGTTTTTT. This encodes CASSFQGQGGEKLFF.